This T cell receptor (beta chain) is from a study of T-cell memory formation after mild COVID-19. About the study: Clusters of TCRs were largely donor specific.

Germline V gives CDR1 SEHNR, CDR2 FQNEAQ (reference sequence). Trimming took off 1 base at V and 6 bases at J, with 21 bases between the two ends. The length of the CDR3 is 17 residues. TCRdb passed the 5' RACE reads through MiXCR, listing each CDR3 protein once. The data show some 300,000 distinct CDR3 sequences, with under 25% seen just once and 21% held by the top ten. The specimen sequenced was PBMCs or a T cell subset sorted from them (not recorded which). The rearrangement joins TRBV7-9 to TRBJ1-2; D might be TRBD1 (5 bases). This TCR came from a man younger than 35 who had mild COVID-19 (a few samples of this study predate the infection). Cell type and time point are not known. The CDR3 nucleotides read TGTGCCAGCAGCTTAGGAGGGGTGGGGACCCATCAGCATGGCTACACCTTC. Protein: CASSLGGVGTHQHGYTF. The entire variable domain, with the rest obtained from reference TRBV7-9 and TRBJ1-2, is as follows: DTGVSQNPRHKITKRGQNVTFRCDPISEHNRLYWYRQTLGQGPEFLTYFQNEAQLEKSRLLSDRFSAERPKGSFSTLEIQRTEQGDSAMYLCASSLGGVGTHQHGYTFGSGTRLTVV.